This entry lists 32 T cell receptor beta chains sequenced from one sample in a study of shared clonotypes between healthy human individuals. Sequenced by immunoSEQ multiplex PCR; TCRdb stores in-frame clones only, minus some. The sample consists of approximately 2.1 million clones, just over 90% of them appearing once. The specimen was naive CD4+ T cells from PBMCs. Subset meaning: CD45RA+ positively selected. All receptors come from a man aged 18 to 35 in good health. Some clones in this sample may be carry-over from other donors' samples.

V gene TRBV10-3 combines with J gene TRBJ2-7; possibly TRBD1 for D (5 bases). Germline CDR1 and CDR2: ENHRY and SYGVKD. The V end was cut by 5 bases, the J end by 5 bases, with 19 bases between. The CDR3 extends over 15 amino acids. The CDR3 is CAISLQVAGLNEQYF. In DNA form, the CDR3 reads TGTGCCATCAGTTTACAGGTGGCTGGTTTGAACGAGCAGTACTTC.

The V and J genes are TRBV4-1 and TRBJ1-5; possible D gene TRBD1, 5 bases. This CDR3 is 17 amino acids long. Germline loops: CDR1 MGHRA, CDR2 YSYEKL. The V and J ends lost 1 base and 2 bases respectively, with 15 bases between them. The CDR3, as DNA: TGCGCCAGCAGCCAAGGCCGGGGCTTGGGGGGCAATCAGCCCCAGCATTTT. Residues: CASSQGRGLGGNQPQHF.

The V and J genes are TRBV5-1 and TRBJ2-7; D possibly uses TRBD1 or TRBD2 (5 bases each). Trimming cost V 2 bases and J 7 bases, with 16 bases left between them. This CDR3 region has 14 residues. Germline values: CDR1 SGHRS, CDR2 YFSETQ. The CDR3 region is CASSFAGIGGEQYF. The CDR3, as DNA: TGCGCCAGCAGCTTTGCAGGGATTGGGGGAGAGCAGTACTTC.

This chain connects TRBV19 to TRBJ2-7, with 9 bases fitting TRBD1. Germline V gene sequence: CDR1 LNHDA, CDR2 SQIVND (reference sequence). The V segment lost 4 bases and the J segment 6 bases; nucleotides outside the gene matches: 10. The CDR3 has 15 residues. This CDR3 reads CASSTQGTGLGEQYF. DNA of the CDR3: TGTGCCAGTAGTACCCAAGGGACAGGGTTGGGCGAGCAGTACTTC. Based on the CDR3 plus reference TRBV19 and TRBJ2-7, the full variable domain is DGGITQSPKYLFRKEGQNVTLSCEQNLNHDAMYWYRQDPGQGLRLIYYSQIVNDFQKGDIAEGYSVSREKKESFPLTVTSAQKNPTAFYLCASSTQGTGLGEQYFGPGTRLTVT.

This chain joins TRBV7-9 and TRBJ2-5, with 10 nucleotides matching TRBD2. From germline, CDR1 is SEHNR and CDR2 FQNEAQ (reference sequence). The V segment lost 4 bases and the J segment 14 bases; nucleotides outside the gene matches: 10. This CDR3 is built from 13 residues. CDR3 residues: CASSSISSGRAYF. The CDR3 bases are TGTGCCAGCAGCTCCATTTCAAGCGGGAGGGCATACTTC. Using reference TRBV7-9 and TRBJ2-5 for the parts outside the CDR3, the full variable domain is DTGVSQNPRHKITKRGQNVTFRCDPISEHNRLYWYRQTLGQGPEFLTYFQNEAQLEKSRLLSDRFSAERPKGSFSTLEIQRTEQGDSAMYLCASSSISSGRAYFGPGTRLLVL.

The chain employs TRBV4-1 and TRBJ1-5, with D unclear. Germline V gives CDR1 MGHRA, CDR2 YSYEKL. CDR3 length equals 15 residues. Trimming pared 3 bases from V and 0 bases from J, leaving 9 bases between. The CDR3 DNA reads TGCGCCAGCAGCCAGCCCGACGGTAGCAATCAGCCCCAGCATTTT. Translating it yields CASSQPDGSNQPQHF.

This clone was observed once. The V and J genes are TRBV5-4 and TRBJ1-3; no firm D call. Germline CDR1 SGHNT, CDR2 YYREEE (reference sequence). V was shortened by 5 bases and J by 4 bases, with 13 bases between the two germline ends. The CDR3 is made up of 14 amino acids. CDR3: CASRTLGGGNTIYF. CDR3 sequence (DNA): TGTGCCAGCAGGACGTTGGGTGGAGGAAACACCATATATTTT.

The chain uses TRBV4-2 and TRBJ2-7; 11 nucleotides agree with TRBD1. Germline V gene lookup returns CDR1 LGHNA and CDR2 YNFKEQ. After removal of 1 base from V and 3 bases from J, the junction contained 5 bases not matched to a gene. The length of the CDR3 is 16 residues. For the CDR3, the DNA is TGTGCCAGCAGCCAAGTGTCGGGACAGGGGGTCTACGAGCAGTACTTC. It encodes CASSQVSGQGVYEQYF.

This clone came up once. This chain links TRBV9 with TRBJ2-7, with D tentatively TRBD2 (6 bases). Between the trimmed V and J ends, which lost 4 bases and 5 bases, there was a span of 7 bases. This CDR3 is built from 11 residues. The germline V gene encodes CDR1 SGDLS and CDR2 YYNGEE. CDR3 amino acids: CASSRENEQYF. For the CDR3, the DNA is TGTGCCAGCAGCCGGGAGAACGAGCAGTACTTC.

This rearrangement joins TRBV29-1 to TRBJ1-1; possible D gene TRBD1, 6 bases. Looked up from germline, CDR1 is SQVTM and CDR2 is ANQGSEA. This CDR3 spans 13 amino acids. The V end was cut by 4 bases, the J end by 1 base, with 10 bases between. The CDR3 DNA is TGCAGCGTTGTCGGACAGCAGAACACTGAAGCTTTCTTT. Its translation is CSVVGQQNTEAFF.

The chain has TRBV7-8 and TRBJ1-3; D uncertain. This CDR3 is built from 15 residues. Germline V gene data show CDR1 as SGHVS and CDR2 as FQNEAQ. Trimming took off 1 base at V and 0 bases at J, with 7 bases between the two ends. CDR3 protein: CASSLGQPSGNTIYF. The CDR3, as DNA: TGTGCCAGCAGCTTAGGTCAGCCCTCTGGAAACACCATATATTTT.

The rearrangement joins TRBV2 to TRBJ2-2; perhaps TRBD1 as D (6 bases). The V end was cut by 7 bases, the J end by 5 bases, with 14 bases between. CDR1 and CDR2 from the germline V gene are SNHLY and FYNNEI. There are 14 residues in the CDR3. The CDR3 region is CASMRAGETGELFF. In DNA form, the CDR3 reads TGTGCCAGCATGAGGGCAGGGGAAACCGGGGAGCTGTTTTTT.

The chain recombines TRBV5-4 with TRBJ2-7; D ambiguous. The CDR3 loop spans 14 amino acids. In germline, CDR1 is SGHNT, CDR2 YYREEE (reference sequence). Between the trimmed V and J ends, which lost 2 bases and 4 bases, there was a span of 13 bases. CDR3 DNA sequence: TGTGCCAGCAGCTTCCCGGGCCGCCAGTACGAGCAGTACTTC. Protein product: CASSFPGRQYEQYF. Complete variable domain (other parts from reference TRBV5-4 and TRBJ2-7): ETGVTQSPTHLIKTRGQQVTLRCSSQSGHNTVSWYQQALGQGPQFIFQYYREEENGRGNFPPRFSGLQFPNYSSELNVNALELDDSALYLCASSFPGRQYEQYFGPGTRLTVT.

The chain uses TRBV4-2 and TRBJ2-5; possibly TRBD1 or TRBD2 for D (5 bases each). V was clipped by 4 bases and J by 5 bases, with 17 bases between them. The germline V gene has CDR1 LGHNA and CDR2 YNFKEQ. CDR3 length equals 15 residues. This chain's CDR3 is CASSRLRDPAETQYF. The CDR3 nucleotides are TGTGCCAGCAGCCGCCTCCGGGACCCGGCGGAGACCCAGTACTTC.

This clone has just a few counts. The chain recombines TRBV2 with TRBJ1-5; possibly TRBD1 for D (6 bases). Trimming cost V 6 bases and J 10 bases, with 19 bases left between them. CDR3 length equals 14 residues. The germline V gene encodes CDR1 SNHLY and CDR2 FYNNEI. The CDR3 region is CASRVRQAVGPQHF. In DNA, the CDR3 is TGTGCCAGCAGAGTTAGACAGGCGGTTGGACCCCAGCATTTT.

This sequence joins TRBV29-1 and TRBJ2-5; D remains unclear. V gave up 4 bases and J gave up 5 bases, with 14 bases separating them. The CDR3 loop spans 13 amino acids. Germline loops: CDR1 SQVTM, CDR2 ANQGSEA. The CDR3 is CSVGLGFSETQYF. In DNA form, the CDR3 reads TGCAGCGTTGGTTTGGGTTTTTCGGAGACCCAGTACTTC. The whole variable domain, remainder taken from reference TRBV29-1 and TRBJ2-5, is SAVISQKPSRDICQRGTSLTIQCQVDSQVTMMFWYRQQPGQSLTLIATANQGSEATYESGFVIDKFPISRPNLTFSTLTVSNMSPEDSSIYLCSVGLGFSETQYFGPGTRLLVL.

The genes are TRBV29-1 and TRBJ2-2, with D possibly matching TRBD1 (7 bases). Looked up from germline, CDR1 is SQVTM and CDR2 is ANQGSEA. Trimming took 7 bases from V and 5 from J, leaving 17 bases between them. The CDR3 length is 14 residues. CDR3 sequence: CSARRGRMTGELFF. The CDR3 coding sequence is TGCAGCGCCAGGAGGGGGCGGATGACCGGGGAGCTGTTTTTT.

The genes are TRBV7-3 and TRBJ2-1, with 8 bases that match TRBD2. V lost 4 bases to trimming and J lost 4 bases; unmatched junction nucleotides: 6. The germline gives CDR1 SGHTA, CDR2 FQGTGA. The length of the CDR3 is 15 residues. In DNA, the CDR3 is TGTGCCAGCAGCTCTAGGGTAGCGGGGTACAATGAGCAGTTCTTC. Translation: CASSSRVAGYNEQFF.

This sequence joins TRBV5-6 and TRBJ2-1; D is perhaps TRBD2 (6 bases). V lost 2 bases, J lost 5 bases, and 17 bases lay in between. The CDR3 contains 16 residues. Germline loops: CDR1 SGHDT, CDR2 YYEEEE. CDR3 sequence: CASSFLGGMPNNEQFF. CDR3 DNA: TGTGCCAGCAGCTTCTTGGGAGGTATGCCAAACAATGAGCAGTTCTTC.

V gene TRBV28 combines with J gene TRBJ2-3; TRBD1 is a possible D gene (5 bases). The CDR3 is made up of 15 amino acids. CDR1 and CDR2 from the germline V gene are MDHEN and SYDVKM. V was shortened by 2 bases and J by 4 bases, with 13 bases between the two germline ends. CDR3 DNA sequence: TGTGCCAGCAGTTTAAGGCAGGGTAGAGCAGATACGCAGTATTTT. This encodes CASSLRQGRADTQYF.

This CDR3 is CASSTSRGPQETQYF. In nucleotides, the CDR3 is TGTGCCAGCTCAACATCACGGGGGCCGCAAGAGACCCAGTACTTC. This chain connects TRBV18 to TRBJ2-5, with D possibly being TRBD1 or TRBD2 (6 bases each). Trimming removed 5 bases from V and 2 bases from J, with 15 bases in between. CDR3 length: 15 residues. Germline assignment: CDR1 KGHSH and CDR2 LQKENI. The full variable domain, rest sourced from reference TRBV18 and TRBJ2-5, is NAGVMQNPRHLVRRRGQEARLRCSPMKGHSHVYWYRQLPEEGLKFMVYLQKENIIDESGMPKERFSAEFPKEGPSILRIQQVVRGDSAAYFCASSTSRGPQETQYFGPGTRLLVL.

The chain joins TRBV5-8 to TRBJ2-2; D might be TRBD1 (6 bases). The CDR3 covers 14 residues. Germline CDR1 and CDR2: SGHTS and YDEGEE. Trimming stripped 3 bases from V and 2 bases from J, with 8 bases between. The CDR3 loop is CASSSGHNTGELFF. Written as DNA, the CDR3 is TGTGCCAGCAGCTCGGGACATAACACCGGGGAGCTGTTTTTT. The full variable domain, rest sourced from reference TRBV5-8 and TRBJ2-2, is EAGVTQSPTHLIKTRGQQATLRCSPISGHTSVYWYQQALGLGLQFLLWYDEGEERNRGNFPPRFSGRQFPNYSSELNVNALELEDSALYLCASSSGHNTGELFFGEGSRLTVL.

This chain uses TRBV6-1 with TRBJ2-5; D unresolved. CDR3 length equals 17 residues. CDR1 and CDR2 from the germline V gene are MNHNS and SASEGT. Trimming left V 4 bases short and J 0 bases short, with 18 bases between. The CDR3 reads CASSGGYLDWYQETQYF. The DNA of the CDR3 is TGTGCCAGCAGTGGTGGCTACCTAGACTGGTACCAAGAGACCCAGTACTTC.

The chain couples TRBV5-4 to TRBJ2-7; D is ambiguous. There are 15 residues in the CDR3. The germline V gene has CDR1 SGHNT and CDR2 YYREEE (reference sequence). V gave up 0 bases and J gave up 3 bases, with 13 bases separating them. CDR3 in amino acids: CASSLGQVNFYEQYF. CDR3 sequence (DNA): TGTGCCAGCAGCTTGGGTCAGGTCAACTTCTACGAGCAGTACTTC.

On this clone itself: In the same sample, other DNA sequences code for this CDR3. This sequence joins TRBV9 and TRBJ2-3; D uncertain. Germline V CDR1 and CDR2: SGDLS, YYNGEE. There are 12 residues in the CDR3. V lost 4 bases and J lost 3, with 6 bases in between. For the CDR3, the DNA is TGTGCCAGCAGCCCCCATACAGATACGCAGTATTTT. It yields the protein CASSPHTDTQYF. Using reference TRBV9 and TRBJ2-3 for the parts outside the CDR3, the full variable domain is DSGVTQTPKHLITATGQRVTLRCSPRSGDLSVYWYQQSLDQGLQFLIQYYNGEERAKGNILERFSAQQFPDLHSELNLSSLELGDSALYFCASSPHTDTQYFGPGTRLTVL.

The V and J genes are TRBV7-8 and TRBJ2-1; 16 bases map to TRBD2. Germline values: CDR1 SGHVS, CDR2 FQNEAQ. Trimming cost V 5 bases and J 4 bases; bases outside gene matches: 8. This CDR3 is built from 18 residues. The CDR3 nucleotides are TGTGCCAGCAGCCCCGCCGGGACTAGCGGGAGGGGGTACAATGAGCAGTTCTTC. Translation gives CASSPAGTSGRGYNEQFF.

As to this clone: The same CDR3 also results from other DNA sequences found in this sample. This chain joins TRBV6-1 and TRBJ2-5; D not certain. The germline CDR1 and CDR2 sequences are MNHNS and SASEGT. The CDR3 is 11 residues long. Trimming took 4 bases from V and 3 from J, leaving 3 bases between them. The CDR3 protein is CASSAKETQYF. For the CDR3, the DNA is TGTGCCAGCAGTGCGAAAGAGACCCAGTACTTC.

J is TRBJ2-7 and V is TRBV5-1; TRBD1 agrees at 7 bases. V gave up 4 bases and J gave up 0 bases; unmatched junction bases: 7. This CDR3 spans 15 amino acids. From germline, CDR1 is SGHRS and CDR2 YFSETQ. The chain's CDR3 is CASSIGTASSYEQYF. The CDR3 bases are TGCGCCAGCAGCATCGGGACAGCCAGCTCCTACGAGCAGTACTTC.

The chain couples TRBV2 to TRBJ2-3; no clear D. The length of the CDR3 is 12 residues. Trimming shortened V by 5 bases and J by 3 bases, and 6 bases separated the two germline ends. CDR1 is SNHLY, CDR2 FYNNEI, per germline. The CDR3 sequence is CASSSQTDTQYF. As DNA, the CDR3 is TGTGCCAGCAGTTCTCAAACAGATACGCAGTATTTT.

The CDR3: CASRGASGISEQFF. The CDR3 DNA sequence: TGTGCCAGTCGGGGGGCTAGCGGGATTTCTGAGCAGTTCTTC. This chain links TRBV2 with TRBJ2-1; 9 bases match TRBD2. CDR1 SNHLY and CDR2 FYNNEI come from the germline V gene. The CDR3 sequence is 14 residues long. The V and J ends lost 9 bases and 9 bases, in that order; junction bases with no gene match: 12.

This clone was seen a few times. V is TRBV18 and J is TRBJ1-5; 10 nucleotides align to TRBD1. Germline CDR1 is KGHSH and CDR2 is LQKENI. The CDR3 runs to 16 residues. V shed 3 bases and J 4 bases; nucleotides not matched to a gene: 6. This chain's CDR3 is CASSPAGQGMNQPQHF. CDR3 bases: TGTGCCAGCTCACCCGCGGGACAGGGGATGAATCAGCCCCAGCATTTT. Supplemented by reference TRBV18 and TRBJ1-5, the full variable domain reads NAGVMQNPRHLVRRRGQEARLRCSPMKGHSHVYWYRQLPEEGLKFMVYLQKENIIDESGMPKERFSAEFPKEGPSILRIQQVVRGDSAAYFCASSPAGQGMNQPQHFGDGTRLSIL.

This chain joins TRBV5-6 and TRBJ2-3; D might be TRBD2 (6 bases). Germline V CDR1 and CDR2: SGHDT, YYEEEE. V lost 1 base and J 4 bases, leaving 10 bases between the germline ends. The CDR3 runs 14 residues. The CDR3 protein is CASSLRREADTQYF. Written as DNA, the CDR3 is TGTGCCAGCAGCTTGAGGAGGGAGGCAGATACGCAGTATTTT.